The following is a T cell receptor beta chain sequence with its context. These data belong to a study of Graves' ophthalmopathy and Graves' hyperthyroidism. V lost 6 bases to trimming and J lost 7 bases, with 15 bases between them. The germline V gene encodes CDR1 SQVTM and CDR2 ANQGSEA. The CDR3 extends over 12 amino acids. RNA transcripts provided the template for amplifying TCR beta CDR3 regions. RT-PCR in the first round used HTBI primers; a second-round multiplex PCR followed. TCRdb independently ran MiXCR on the multiplex PCR reads; one entry per CDR3 protein. The table records about 1.1 million distinct CDR3 sequences, roughly two fifths of them present only once.

The sequence was obtained from an adult man with Graves' hyperthyroidism. This sequence joins TRBV29-1 and TRBJ1-1; TRBD1 is a possible D gene (5 bases). Specimen: peripheral blood or thyroid tissue (not recorded which). CDR3 DNA: TGCAGCGTGACGCCGGACAAGGTTGAAGCTTTCTTT. Encoded protein: CSVTPDKVEAFF.